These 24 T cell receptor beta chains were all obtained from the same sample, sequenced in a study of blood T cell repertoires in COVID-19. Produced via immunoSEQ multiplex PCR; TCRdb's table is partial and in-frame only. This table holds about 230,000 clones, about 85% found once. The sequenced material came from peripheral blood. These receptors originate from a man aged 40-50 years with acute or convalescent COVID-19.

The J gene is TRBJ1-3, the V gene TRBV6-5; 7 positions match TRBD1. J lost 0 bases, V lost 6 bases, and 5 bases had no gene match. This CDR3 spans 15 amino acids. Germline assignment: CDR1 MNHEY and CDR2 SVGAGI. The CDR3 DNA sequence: TGTGCCAGCAGGGTAGGACAGGACTCTGGAAACACCATATATTTT. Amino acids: CASRVGQDSGNTIYF.

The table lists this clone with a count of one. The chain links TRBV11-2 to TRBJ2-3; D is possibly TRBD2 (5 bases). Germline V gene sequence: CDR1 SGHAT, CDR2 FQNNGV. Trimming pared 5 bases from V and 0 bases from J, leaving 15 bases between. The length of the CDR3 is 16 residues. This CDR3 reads CASSPLTGSSTDTQYF. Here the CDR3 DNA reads TGTGCCAGCAGCCCTCTCACGGGGTCTAGCACAGATACGCAGTATTTT.

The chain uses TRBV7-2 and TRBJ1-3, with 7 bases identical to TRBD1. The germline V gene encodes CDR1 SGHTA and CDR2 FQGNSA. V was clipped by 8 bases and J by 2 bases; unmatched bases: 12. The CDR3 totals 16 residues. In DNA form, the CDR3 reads TGTGCCAGCGCAGCCGAGGGGGCAGGGACTGGAAACACCATATATTTT. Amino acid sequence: CASAAEGAGTGNTIYF.

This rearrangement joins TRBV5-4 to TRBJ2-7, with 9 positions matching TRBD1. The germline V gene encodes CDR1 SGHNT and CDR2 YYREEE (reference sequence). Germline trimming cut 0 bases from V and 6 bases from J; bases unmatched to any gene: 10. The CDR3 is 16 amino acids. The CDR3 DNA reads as TGTGCCAGCAGCTTGGCGGGACAGGGACGGTACGGCGAGCAGTACTTC. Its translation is CASSLAGQGRYGEQYF.

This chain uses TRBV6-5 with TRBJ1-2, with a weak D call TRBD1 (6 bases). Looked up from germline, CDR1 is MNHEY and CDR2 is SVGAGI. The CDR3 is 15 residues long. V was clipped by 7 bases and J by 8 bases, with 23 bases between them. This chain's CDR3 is CASMKTGGRLWGYTF. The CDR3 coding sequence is TGTGCCAGCATGAAGACCGGGGGGCGACTGTGGGGCTACACCTTC.

The CDR3 bases are TGCGCCAGCAGCTTGGGGGCAGGGCCTACTAATGAAAAACTGTTTTTT. Its protein is CASSLGAGPTNEKLFF. The J gene is TRBJ1-4, the V gene TRBV5-1; perhaps TRBD1 as D (5 bases). Germline V gene lookup returns CDR1 SGHRS and CDR2 YFSETQ. V gave up 0 bases and J gave up 2 bases, with 11 bases separating them. This CDR3 spans 16 amino acids.

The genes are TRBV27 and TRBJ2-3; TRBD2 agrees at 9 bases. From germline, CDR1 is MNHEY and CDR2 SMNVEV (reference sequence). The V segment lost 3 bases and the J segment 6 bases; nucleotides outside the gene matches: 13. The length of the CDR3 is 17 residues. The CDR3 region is CASSFVSTSGGWDTQYF. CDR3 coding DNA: TGTGCCAGCAGTTTTGTCTCGACTAGCGGCGGCTGGGATACGCAGTATTTT.

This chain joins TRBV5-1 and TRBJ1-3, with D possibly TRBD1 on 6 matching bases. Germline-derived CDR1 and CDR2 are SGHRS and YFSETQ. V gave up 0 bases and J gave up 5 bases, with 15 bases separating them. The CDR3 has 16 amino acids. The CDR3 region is CASSLVAGASRNTIYF. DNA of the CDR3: TGCGCCAGCAGCTTGGTCGCGGGGGCCTCCCGAAACACCATATATTTT.

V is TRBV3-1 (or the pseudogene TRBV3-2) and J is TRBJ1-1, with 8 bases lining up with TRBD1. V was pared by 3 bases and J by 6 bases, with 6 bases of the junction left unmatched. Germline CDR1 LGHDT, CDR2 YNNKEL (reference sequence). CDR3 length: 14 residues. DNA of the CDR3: TGTGCCAGCAGCCAGACAGGGGTTGGGGCTGAAGCTTTCTTT. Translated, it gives CASSQTGVGAEAFF.

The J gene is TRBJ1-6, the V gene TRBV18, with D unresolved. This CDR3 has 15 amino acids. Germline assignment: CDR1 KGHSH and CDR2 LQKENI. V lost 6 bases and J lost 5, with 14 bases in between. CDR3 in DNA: TGTGCCAGCTCGGAGGGTGAGAGGAATAATTCACCCCTCCACTTT. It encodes CASSEGERNNSPLHF.

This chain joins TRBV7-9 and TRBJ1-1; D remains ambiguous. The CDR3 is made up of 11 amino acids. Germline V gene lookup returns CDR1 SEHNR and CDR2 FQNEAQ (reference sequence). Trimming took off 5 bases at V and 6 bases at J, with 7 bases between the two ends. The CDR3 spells CASSPVSEAFF. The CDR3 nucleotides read TGTGCCAGCAGCCCCGTTTCTGAAGCTTTCTTT.

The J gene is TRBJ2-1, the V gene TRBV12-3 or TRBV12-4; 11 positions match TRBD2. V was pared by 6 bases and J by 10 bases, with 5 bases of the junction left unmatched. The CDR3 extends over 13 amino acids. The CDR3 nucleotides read TGTGCCAGCAGGCCGGGACTAGCGGTAGAGCAGTTCTTC. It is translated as CASRPGLAVEQFF.

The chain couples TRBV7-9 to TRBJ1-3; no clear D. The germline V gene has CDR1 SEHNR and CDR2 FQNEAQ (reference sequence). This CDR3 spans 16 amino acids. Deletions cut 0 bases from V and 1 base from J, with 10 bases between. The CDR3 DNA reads TGTGCCAGCAGCTTAGCGCTGAGGGAATCTGGAAACACCATATATTTT. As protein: CASSLALRESGNTIYF. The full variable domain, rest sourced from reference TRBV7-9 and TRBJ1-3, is DTGVSQNPRHKITKRGQNVTFRCDPISEHNRLYWYRQTLGQGPEFLTYFQNEAQLEKSRLLSDRFSAERPKGSFSTLEIQRTEQGDSAMYLCASSLALRESGNTIYFGEGSWLTVV.

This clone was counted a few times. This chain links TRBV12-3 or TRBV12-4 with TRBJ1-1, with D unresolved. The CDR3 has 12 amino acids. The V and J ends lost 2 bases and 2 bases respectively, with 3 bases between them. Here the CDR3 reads CASSLSNTEAFF. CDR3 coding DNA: TGTGCCAGCAGTTTAAGCAACACTGAAGCTTTCTTT.

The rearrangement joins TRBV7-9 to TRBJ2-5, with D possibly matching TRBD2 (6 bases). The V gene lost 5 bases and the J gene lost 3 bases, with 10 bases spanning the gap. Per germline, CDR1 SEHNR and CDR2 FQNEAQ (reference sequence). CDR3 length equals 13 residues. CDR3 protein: CASSTSWEETQYF. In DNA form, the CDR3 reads TGTGCCAGCAGCACTAGCTGGGAAGAGACCCAGTACTTC.

The CDR3 protein is CASSIDRGFGNEQFF. Here the CDR3 DNA reads TGCGCCAGCAGTATTGACAGGGGGTTTGGGAATGAGCAGTTCTTC. The V gene is TRBV5-1, the J gene TRBJ2-1; 9 nucleotides match TRBD1. Germline trimming cut 5 bases from V and 7 bases from J; bases unmatched to any gene: 10. This CDR3 contains 15 residues. Germline CDR1 is SGHRS and CDR2 is YFSETQ.

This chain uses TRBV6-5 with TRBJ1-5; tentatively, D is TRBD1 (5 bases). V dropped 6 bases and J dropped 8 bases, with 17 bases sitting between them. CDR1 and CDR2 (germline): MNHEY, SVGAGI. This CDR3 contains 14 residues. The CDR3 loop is CASRSPGGSKPQHF. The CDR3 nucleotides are TGTGCCAGCAGGTCCCCCGGGGGAAGTAAGCCCCAGCATTTT.

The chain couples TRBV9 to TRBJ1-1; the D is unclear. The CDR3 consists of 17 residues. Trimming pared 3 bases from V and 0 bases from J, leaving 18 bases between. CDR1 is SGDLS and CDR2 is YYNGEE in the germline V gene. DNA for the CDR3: TGTGCCAGCAGCGACACCGGGTACCGATCTCTGAACACTGAAGCTTTCTTT. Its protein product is CASSDTGYRSLNTEAFF.

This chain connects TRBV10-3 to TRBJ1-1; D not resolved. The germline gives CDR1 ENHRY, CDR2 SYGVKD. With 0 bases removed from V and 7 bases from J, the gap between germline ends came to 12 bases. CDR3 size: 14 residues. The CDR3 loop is CAISESNDRVEAFF. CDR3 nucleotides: TGTGCCATCAGTGAGTCAAATGATCGGGTTGAAGCTTTCTTT.

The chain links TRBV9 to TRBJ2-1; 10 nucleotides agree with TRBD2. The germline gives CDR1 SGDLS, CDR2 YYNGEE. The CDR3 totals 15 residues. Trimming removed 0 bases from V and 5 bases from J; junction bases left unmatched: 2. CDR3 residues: CASSVASGGNNEQFF. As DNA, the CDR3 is TGTGCCAGCAGCGTAGCTAGCGGGGGTAACAATGAGCAGTTCTTC.

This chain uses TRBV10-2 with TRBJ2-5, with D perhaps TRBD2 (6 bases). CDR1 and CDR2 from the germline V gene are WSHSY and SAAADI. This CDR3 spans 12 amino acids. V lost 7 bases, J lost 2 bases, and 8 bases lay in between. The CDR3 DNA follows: TGCGCCAGCACCGGGGGTCAAGAGACCCAGTACTTC. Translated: CASTGGQETQYF.

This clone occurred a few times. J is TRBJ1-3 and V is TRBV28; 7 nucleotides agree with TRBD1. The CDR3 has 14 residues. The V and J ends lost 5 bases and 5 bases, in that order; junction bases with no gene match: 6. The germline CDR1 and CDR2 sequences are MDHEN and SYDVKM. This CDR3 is CASSPRQGRNTIYF. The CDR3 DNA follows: TGTGCCAGCAGTCCAAGACAGGGTCGAAACACCATATATTTT. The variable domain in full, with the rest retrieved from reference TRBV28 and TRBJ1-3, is DVKVTQSSRYLVKRTGEKVFLECVQDMDHENMFWYRQDPGLGLRLIYFSYDVKMKEKGDIPEGYSVSREKKERFSLILESASTNQTSMYLCASSPRQGRNTIYFGEGSWLTVV.

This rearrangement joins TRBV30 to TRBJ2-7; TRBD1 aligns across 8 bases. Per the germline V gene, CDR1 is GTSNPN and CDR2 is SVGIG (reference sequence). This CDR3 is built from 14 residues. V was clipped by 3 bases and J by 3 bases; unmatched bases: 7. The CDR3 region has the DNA TGTGCCTGGAGGTCTCAGGGGGCGGTCTACGAGCAGTACTTC. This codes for CAWRSQGAVYEQYF.

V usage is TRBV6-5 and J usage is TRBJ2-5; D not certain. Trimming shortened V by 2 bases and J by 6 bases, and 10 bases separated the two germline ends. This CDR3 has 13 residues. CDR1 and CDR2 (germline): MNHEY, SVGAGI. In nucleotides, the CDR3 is TGTGCCAGCAGTTACAATAGTTTAAAGACCCAGTACTTC. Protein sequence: CASSYNSLKTQYF.